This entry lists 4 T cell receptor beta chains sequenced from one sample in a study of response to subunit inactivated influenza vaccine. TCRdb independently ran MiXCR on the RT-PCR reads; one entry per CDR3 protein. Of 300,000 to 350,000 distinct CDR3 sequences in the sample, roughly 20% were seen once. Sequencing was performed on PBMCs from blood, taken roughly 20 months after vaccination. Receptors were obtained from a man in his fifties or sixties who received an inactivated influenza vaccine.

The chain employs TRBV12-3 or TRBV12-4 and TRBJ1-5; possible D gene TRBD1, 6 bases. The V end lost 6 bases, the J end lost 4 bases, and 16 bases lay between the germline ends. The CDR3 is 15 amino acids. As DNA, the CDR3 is TGTGCCAGCAGGTCAGCCGGGGGGCGTAATCAGCCCCAGCATTTT. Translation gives CASRSAGGRNQPQHF.

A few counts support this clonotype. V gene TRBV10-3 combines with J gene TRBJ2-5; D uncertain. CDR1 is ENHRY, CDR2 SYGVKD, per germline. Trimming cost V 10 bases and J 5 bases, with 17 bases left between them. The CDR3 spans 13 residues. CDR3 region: CATQRSGWETQYF. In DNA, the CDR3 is TGTGCCACCCAAAGGAGTGGGTGGGAGACCCAGTACTTC.

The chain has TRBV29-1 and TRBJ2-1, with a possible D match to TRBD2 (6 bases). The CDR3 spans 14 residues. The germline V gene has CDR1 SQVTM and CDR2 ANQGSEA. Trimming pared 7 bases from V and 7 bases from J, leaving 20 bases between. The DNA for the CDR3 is TGCAGCGGGATTAGCGGAGCCCACGTTAATGAGCAGTTCTTC. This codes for CSGISGAHVNEQFF.

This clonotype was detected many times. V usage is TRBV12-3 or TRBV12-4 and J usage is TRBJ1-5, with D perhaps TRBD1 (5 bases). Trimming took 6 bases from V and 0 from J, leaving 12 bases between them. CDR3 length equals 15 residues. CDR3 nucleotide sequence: TGTGCCAGCAGCAGGGACGGATATAGCAATCAGCCCCAGCATTTT. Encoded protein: CASSRDGYSNQPQHF.